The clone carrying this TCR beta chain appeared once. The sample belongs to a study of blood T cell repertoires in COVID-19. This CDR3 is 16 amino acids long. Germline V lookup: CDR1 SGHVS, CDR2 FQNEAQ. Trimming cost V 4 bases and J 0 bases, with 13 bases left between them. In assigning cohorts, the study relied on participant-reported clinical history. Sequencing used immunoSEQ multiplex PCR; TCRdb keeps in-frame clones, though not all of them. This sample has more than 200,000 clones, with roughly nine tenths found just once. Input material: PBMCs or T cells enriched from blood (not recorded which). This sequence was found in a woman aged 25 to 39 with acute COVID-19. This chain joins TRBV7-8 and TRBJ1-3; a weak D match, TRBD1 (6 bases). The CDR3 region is CASSSTGIFSGNTIYF. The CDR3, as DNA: TGTGCCAGCAGCTCCACAGGGATTTTCTCTGGAAACACCATATATTTT.